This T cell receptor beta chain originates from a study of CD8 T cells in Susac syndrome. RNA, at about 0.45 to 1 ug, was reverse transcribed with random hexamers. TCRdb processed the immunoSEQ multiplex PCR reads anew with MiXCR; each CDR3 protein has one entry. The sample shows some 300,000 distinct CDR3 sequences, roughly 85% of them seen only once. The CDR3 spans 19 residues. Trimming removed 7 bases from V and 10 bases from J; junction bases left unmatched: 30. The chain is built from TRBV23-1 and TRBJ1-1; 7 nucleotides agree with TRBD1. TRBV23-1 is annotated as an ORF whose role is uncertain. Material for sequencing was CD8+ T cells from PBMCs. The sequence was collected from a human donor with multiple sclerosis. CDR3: CASISGSWDRSSPLIVAFF. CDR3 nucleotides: TGCGCCAGCATTTCGGGAAGCTGGGACAGATCCTCCCCACTGATAGTAGCTTTCTTT.